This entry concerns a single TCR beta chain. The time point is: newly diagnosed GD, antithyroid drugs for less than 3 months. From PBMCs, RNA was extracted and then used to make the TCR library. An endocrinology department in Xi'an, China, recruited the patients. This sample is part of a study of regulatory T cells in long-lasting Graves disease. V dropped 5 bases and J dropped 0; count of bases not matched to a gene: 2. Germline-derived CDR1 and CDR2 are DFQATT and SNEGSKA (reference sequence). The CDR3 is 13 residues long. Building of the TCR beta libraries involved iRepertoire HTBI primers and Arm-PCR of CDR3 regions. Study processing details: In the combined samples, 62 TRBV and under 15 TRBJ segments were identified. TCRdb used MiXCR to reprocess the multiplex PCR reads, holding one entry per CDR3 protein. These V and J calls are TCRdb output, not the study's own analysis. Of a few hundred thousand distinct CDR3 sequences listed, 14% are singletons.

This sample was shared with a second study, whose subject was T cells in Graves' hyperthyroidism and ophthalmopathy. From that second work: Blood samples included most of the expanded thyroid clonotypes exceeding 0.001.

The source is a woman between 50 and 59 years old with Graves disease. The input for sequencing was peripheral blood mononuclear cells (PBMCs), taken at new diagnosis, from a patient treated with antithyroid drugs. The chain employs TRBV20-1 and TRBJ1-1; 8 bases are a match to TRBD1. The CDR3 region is CSAQGAMNTEAFF. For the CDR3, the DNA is TGCAGTGCTCAGGGGGCAATGAACACTGAAGCTTTCTTT.